This paragraph reports one T cell receptor beta chain. The data belong to a study of beta chain features in type 1 diabetes. V lost 2 bases and J lost 4, with 6 bases in between. The CDR3 is 13 amino acids. Germline CDR1 is SGHTA and CDR2 is FQGNSA. As every portion of the isolated RNA was reverse transcribed, the sequencing read expressed TCRB transcripts. TCRdb's table, derived via immunoSEQ multiplex PCR, lists solely in-frame clones and lacks some. The profile shows tens of thousands of clones, roughly 60% of them singletons. Sequenced material: Tregs from blood. This rearrangement joins TRBV7-2 to TRBJ1-5; D not resolved. This clonotype was sampled from a woman between 18 and 29 years old in good health. Here the CDR3 reads CASSLSGNQPQHF. The CDR3 coding sequence is TGTGCCAGCAGCTTATCGGGGAATCAGCCCCAGCATTTT. Together with reference TRBV7-2 and TRBJ1-5, the CDR3 gives the full variable domain: GAGVSQSPSNKVTEKGKDVELRCDPISGHTALYWYRQSLGQGLEFLIYFQGNSAPDKSGLPSDRFSAERTGGSVSTLTIQRTQQEDSAVYLCASSLSGNQPQHFGDGTRLSIL.